A selection of T cell receptor beta chains follows, all from one sample in a study of T-cell reconstitution after alpha-beta-depleted transplantation in children. Via MiXCR, TCRdb re-called the PCR reads, giving one row per CDR3 protein. The table records about 130,000 distinct CDR3 sequences, roughly 10% of them present only once. The sample in question was PBMCs, mostly from graft donor cells, obtained 180 days after TCRalphabeta/CD19-depleted stem cell transplant. The source is a girl under three years old who had a stem cell transplant for combined immunodeficiency, so the T cells may come from the graft donor. The CDR3 runs from the conserved cysteine through the conserved F or W. A D gene is named only where the DNA matches it firmly. The size field is filled for only some rows; it gives once, few, many or a size class.

J gene | D gene | clone size | V gene | CDR3 DNA | CDR3 protein
TRBJ2-1 | TRBD2 | . | TRBV30 | TGTGCCTCCTGCTCGCAGAGGACTAGTTCCTACAATGAGCAGTTCTTC | CASCSQRTSSYNEQFF
TRBJ2-7 | TRBD1 | few | TRBV20-1 | TGCAGTGCTAGAGTCCCCAGGGGGCGCCCCGGGGAGCAGTACTTC | CSARVPRGRPGEQYF
TRBJ1-2 | TRBD1 | . | TRBV4-1 | TGCGCCAGCATCCAAGACAGGGGTGCCACTAACTATGGCTACACCTTC | CASIQDRGATNYGYTF
TRBJ2-5 | TRBD1 | . | TRBV12-3/TRBV12-4 | TGTGCCAGCAGTTTGGGACAGCAAAAACAAGAGACCCAGTACTTC | CASSLGQQKQETQYF
TRBJ2-5 | TRBD2 | . | TRBV10-3 | TGTGCCATCAGTGAGTCGGGCGGGAGGAGAGAGACCCAGTACTTC | CAISESGGRRETQYF
TRBJ2-3 | . | . | TRBV20-1 | TGCAGCGCCTTCACAGATACGCAGTATTTT | CSAFTDTQYF
TRBJ2-3 | TRBD1 | few | TRBV20-1 | TGCAGTGCTAGAGACTACCCTTGGACAGGGAACCCAGATACGCAGTATTTT | CSARDYPWTGNPDTQYF
TRBJ2-1 | TRBD2 | . | TRBV20-1 | TGCAGTGCTATTCTCAGGGGGAAGCGGCTAGCGGGACCCTACAATGAGCAGTTCTTC | CSAILRGKRLAGPYNEQFF
TRBJ1-6 | . | . | TRBV6-1 | TGTGCCAGCAGTGAAGACACAGGGATCACCTATAATTCACCCCTCCACTTT | CASSEDTGITYNSPLHF
TRBJ2-2 | TRBD2 | . | TRBV5-1 | TGCGCCAGCAGCCTTCAACTAGCGGGAGTCCCCCTACTGTTTTTT | CASSLQLAGVPLLFF
TRBJ2-2 | . | . | TRBV24-1 | TGTGCCACCAGTGATTTAGGACGGGCGAACACCGGGGAGCTGTTTTTT | CATSDLGRANTGELFF
TRBJ2-5 | TRBD1 | many | TRBV24-1 | TGTGCCACCAGTGATTCCGGGGGACAGGGAGGAGGAGAGACCCAGTACTTC | CATSDSGGQGGGETQYF
TRBJ2-3 | . | . | TRBV5-4 | TGTGCCAGCAGCTTGAACTACCTAGGCCCGGATACGCAGTATTTT | CASSLNYLGPDTQYF
TRBJ2-5 | TRBD2 | . | TRBV25-1 | TGTGCCAGCAGTGAATTCGAGGTAGCGGGAGAACGAGAGACCCAGTACTTC | CASSEFEVAGERETQYF
TRBJ2-3 | TRBD2 | few | TRBV7-2 | TGTGCCAGCAGCTTGCGACTAGCGGCGATCACAGATACGCAGTATTTT | CASSLRLAAITDTQYF
TRBJ2-1 | TRBD2 | . | TRBV12-5 | TGTGCTAGTGGCCGGGGACTATCCTCGGGGAGTGAGCAGTTCTTC | CASGRGLSSGSEQFF
TRBJ2-1 | . | . | TRBV5-6 | TGTGCCAGCAGCCATCTCAGGGGGACTACCTACAATGAGCAGTTCTTC | CASSHLRGTTYNEQFF
TRBJ2-3 | TRBD2 | many | TRBV20-1 | TGCAGTGCTGGTCCAAGCGGGGGTTGGACAGATACGCAGTATTTT | CSAGPSGGWTDTQYF
TRBJ1-2 | . | . | TRBV9 | TGTGCCAGCAGCGTAGACAGCTCAACCTATGGCTACACCTTC | CASSVDSSTYGYTF
TRBJ2-1 | . | . | TRBV7-9 | TGTGCCAGCAGCTTAGCTGGTGGGGACGGCTCCTACAATGAGCAGTTCTTC | CASSLAGGDGSYNEQFF
TRBJ2-7 | TRBD2 | . | TRBV20-1 | TGCAGTGCCTGGGGAGCGGGAGGGCAGGAGCAGTACTTC | CSAWGAGGQEQYF
TRBJ1-3 | . | . | TRBV4-1 | TGCGCCAGCAGCCAAGACGGAGCAGTGTCCGCGGGAAACACCATATATTTT | CASSQDGAVSAGNTIYF
TRBJ2-7 | TRBD2 | few | TRBV10-3 | TGTGCCATCAGTCCCAGCGGGACCTCCTACGAGCAGTACTTC | CAISPSGTSYEQYF
TRBJ2-6 | . | few | TRBV6-5 | TGTGCCAGCAGTTCCTCTGGGGCCAACGTCCTGACTTTC | CASSSSGANVLTF
TRBJ1-1 | . | few | TRBV19 | TGTGCCAGTAGTATGGAGGGGCGAGCTTTCTTT | CASSMEGRAFF
TRBJ2-3 | . | . | TRBV5-1 | TGCGCCAGCAGCTCGGCGTACCAGGGGAGCACAGATACGCAGTATTTT | CASSSAYQGSTDTQYF
TRBJ2-7 | . | few | TRBV6-2/TRBV6-3 | TGTGCCAGCAGGACAGGCCCTTCACCCTACGAGCAGTACTTC | CASRTGPSPYEQYF
TRBJ1-5 | TRBD1 | . | TRBV12-3/TRBV12-4 | TGTGCCAGCAGTCCGAGTGGGACAGAAGGACAGCCCCAGCATTTT | CASSPSGTEGQPQHF
TRBJ2-3 | . | few | TRBV4-3 | TGCGCCAGCAGCCAAGATCAGCGGCCCACAGATACGCAGTATTTT | CASSQDQRPTDTQYF
TRBJ2-7 | . | . | TRBV6-5 | TGTGCCAGCAGCCACGGTGGCGAGCAGTACTTC | CASSHGGEQYF
TRBJ2-1 | TRBD2 | many | TRBV7-8 | TGTGCCAGCAGCTTAGGACTAGCGGGAGACAATGAGCAGTTCTTC | CASSLGLAGDNEQFF
TRBJ2-1 | . | . | TRBV3-1 | TGTGCCAGCAGCCAAGAAAGAGGGTTAAAACAGTTCTTC | CASSQERGLKQFF
TRBJ2-6 | TRBD1 | . | TRBV4-2 | TGTGCCAGCAGCCATCGGACAGGGAGGAAGTCTGGGGCCAACGTCCTGACTTTC | CASSHRTGRKSGANVLTF
TRBJ2-3 | TRBD2 | . | TRBV7-2 | TGTGCCAGCACAGATAGCGGGGGGAGGGATACGCAGTATTTT | CASTDSGGRDTQYF
TRBJ2-2 | TRBD2 | . | TRBV7-3 | TGTGCCAGCAGCTTAAGTCCAGCGGGGGGGCACGGGGAGCTGTTTTTT | CASSLSPAGGHGELFF
TRBJ1-6 | TRBD1 | few | TRBV20-1 | TGCAGTGCTAGTAAGGCCCAGGGGGCCTCACCCCTCCACTTT | CSASKAQGASPLHF
TRBJ1-6 | . | few | TRBV20-1 | TGCAGTGCTAGGGGCAGGGGCCCCTATAATTCACCCCTCCACTTT | CSARGRGPYNSPLHF
TRBJ2-7 | . | . | TRBV6-1 | TGTGCCAGCAGTGAACCGAGGAGGTGGTACGAGCAGTACTTC | CASSEPRRWYEQYF
TRBJ2-5 | . | . | TRBV29-1 | TGCAGCGCTGAAGATCTCACAGTTCTTCGGAAAGAGACCCAGTACTTC | CSAEDLTVLRKETQYF
TRBJ2-7 | . | few | TRBV6-1 | TGTGCCACCCAACCACCCCGGGACAACTCCTACGAGCAGTACTTC | CATQPPRDNSYEQYF
TRBJ1-2 | TRBD1 | few | TRBV5-1 | TGCGCCAGCAGCCGGGAGGGGGCTTATGGCTACACCTTC | CASSREGAYGYTF